This T cell receptor (beta chain) derives from a study of T cells in Graves' hyperthyroidism and ophthalmopathy (dated by TCRdb to 2018 to 2020). Regarding the research as a whole: Peripheral blood samples were taken at initial diagnosis, before any treatment was given. In addition, the study compared T-cell repertoires in thyroid tissue and in blood from roughly 6 Graves' hyperthyroidism patients. After sampling, hyperthyroidism patients received methimazole starting at 30 mg daily, and ophthalmopathy patients received high-dose intravenous methylprednisolone. Whether ophthalmopathy could be predicted prospectively was tested in an independent validation cohort made up of under 20 hyperthyroidism patients plus 17 patients who later progressed to ophthalmopathy. According to the paper, TCR Vbeta CDR3 sequencing was carried out on roughly 130 peripheral blood samples, which came from under 50 ophthalmopathy, around 75 hyperthyroidism and 17 progressor patients. To identify TCR V-J signatures that set the groups apart, the researchers used a discovery cohort of 100 patients, made up of 43 with Graves' ophthalmopathy and 55 to 65 with stable Graves' hyperthyroidism. The approximately 98 discovery patients were randomly divided into training and test sets at a 7:3 ratio. What the study reported, not specific to this receptor: No statistical method was used to fix the sample size in advance, and group allocation was not hidden from the investigators. In cross-validation, a model built on a 13 V-J signature told ophthalmopathy apart from stable hyperthyroidism with 85% to 90% sensitivity and roughly 81% specificity, and in testing the same model reached 80%/75%. In validation, the model predicted progression to ophthalmopathy with roughly 66% sensitivity and less than 75% specificity, a median of roughly seven months before onset. Most expanded thyroid clonotypes (frequency above 0.001) were also detected in blood, a finding suggesting that blood repertoires may reflect thyroid immune responses.

The CDR3 holds 13 amino acids from the cysteine to the phenylalanine. Only CDR3 DNA is held: 39 bases, read in frame from base 1. For CDR1 and CDR2, the germline V gene (reference sequence) lists DFQATT and SNEGSKA. Cut back by 3 bases and 0 bases, the V and J ends lie 6 bases apart. Regarding this clonotype: No antigen is known for it. Base qualities are not at hand, and no much larger clone is one base apart.

The TCR beta CDR3 regions were amplified from RNA transcripts. For the first round of RT-PCR on the TCR CDR3, the HTBI primer set was used together with the Qiagen OneStep RT-PCR kit. Libraries were constructed in a second round of multiplex PCR, after which size selection and purification were carried out. The libraries were sequenced on an Illumina HiSeq2000 using paired-end 100 bp reads. The authors processed their data as follows. SOAPnuke was used to process the raw data, throwing out any read that contained adapters or uncalled bases, had a mean Phred below 15, or lacked an exact constant-primer or identifier match. COPE v1.2.5 was used to merge high-quality paired reads, and clonotypes were defined as unique nucleotide sequences. Clonotypes were aligned to IMGT TRBV, TRBD and TRBJ reference segments using MiTCR v1.1. Analysis was restricted to V-J combinations with a frequency above 0.0001, which covered over 98% of repertoires. The TCS score was defined as the ratio of F50 (clonal expansion) to E x V (chaos), calculated using BLOSUM62-based TCRdist between CDR3 peptides within each V-J. Welch's t-statistics and random forest reduced just over 500 V-J features to roughly 13, which were used in a naive Bayes classifier (R e1071). Clones were called with MiXCR by TCRdb after fastp trimmed the public reads at Q25, and only in-frame beta chains were retained. Records with the same CDR3 protein are collapsed into one entry carrying the most frequent genes and DNA. TCRdb's processing, not the authors', yielded these V and J calls. Recorded for this sample are about 770,000 distinct CDR3 sequences; 18% of them occurred a single time. Approximately 16% of the sample lies in the top ten.

Hyperthyroidism patients were newly diagnosed, had a disease duration of under 2 months, and were aged 18 to 65 years. The study excluded patients with uncontrolled infections, other autoimmune diseases, pregnancy or lactation. Diagnoses were based on clinical symptoms, serum thyroxine and TRAb, thyroid ultrasound and orbital computed tomography. Blood from progressor patients was drawn when they were first diagnosed with hyperthyroidism, before any ophthalmopathy symptoms appeared. PBMCs were isolated from about 10 ml of fresh peripheral blood by Ficoll-Paque density gradient centrifugation. Progressor patients were defined as those initially diagnosed with Graves' hyperthyroidism in whom ophthalmopathy developed during follow-up. Total RNA was extracted using Trizol reagent, and RNA quality was assessed on an Agilent 2100 Bioanalyzer.

The sample taken for sequencing was blood. This sequence was found in a woman aged 50 to 60 with Graves' hyperthyroidism that later progressed to Graves' ophthalmopathy. The chain was built from TRBV20-1 and TRBJ1-5; too little of a D gene remains to name it. The encoded CDR3 is CSASRYSNQPQHF. The bases are TGCAGTGCTAGCCGATATAGCAATCAGCCCCAGCATTTT.